This TCR beta chain was sequenced for a study of cytomegalovirus exposure and HLA in healthy donors. Overall study results and limits: Excluded were some V segments that proved indistinguishable, including TRBV6-2 and TRBV6-3.

The PCR ran on 60 Vbeta and 13 Jbeta primers. Sequencing was performed with immunoSEQ multiplex PCR; in TCRdb, only in-frame clones are kept and a portion is missing. The sample contains under 150,000 clones, more than 80% of which appear only once. Every donor was a healthy person donating bone marrow. CDR1 SGHRS and CDR2 YFSETQ come from the germline V gene. CDR3 length: 16 amino acids. Germline trimming cut 3 bases from V and 4 bases from J; bases unmatched to any gene: 8. Details on this clone: Its antigen is still unknown.

This TCR derives from a woman in her thirties or forties in good health and CMV-seropositive. The rearrangement links TRBV5-1 to TRBJ1-3; 9 nucleotides line up with TRBD1. The sample taken for sequencing was PBMCs. The CDR3 loop reads CASSSQQGAPGNTIYF. CDR3 DNA: TGCGCCAGCAGCTCGCAACAGGGGGCGCCCGGAAACACCATATATTTT. The full variable domain, in which reference TRBV5-1 and TRBJ1-3 provide the parts outside the CDR3, is KAGVTQTPRYLIKTRGQQVTLSCSPISGHRSVSWYQQTPGQGLQFLFEYFSETQRNKGNFPGRFSGRQFSNSRSEMNVSTLELGDSALYLCASSSQQGAPGNTIYFGEGSWLTVV.